The rows below give T cell receptor beta chains drawn from one sample of a study of T-cell reconstitution after alpha-beta-depleted transplantation in children. TCRdb reprocessed the PCR reads with MiXCR, giving one entry per CDR3 protein. Here the sample spans under 150,000 distinct CDR3 sequences, 8% to 10% being singletons. The source material was PBMCs, mostly from graft donor cells, sampled 180 days after TCRalphabeta/CD19-depleted stem cell transplant. All receptors come from a girl under two years old who had a stem cell transplant for combined immunodeficiency, so the T cells may come from the graft donor. Both conserved end residues are part of each CDR3. The order of the fields is V gene, clone size, D gene, J gene, CDR3 length, CDR3 DNA, CDR3 protein. A D gene is named only where the DNA matches it firmly. The listing skips clone size in some rows; elsewhere it reads once, few, many or a size class.

v_gene: TRBV5-1; abundance: few; d_gene: .; j_gene: TRBJ2-7; len: 13; CDR3nt: TGCGCCAGCAAAACGGCACCCCCCTACGAGCAGTACTTC; CDR3aa: CASKTAPPYEQYF
v_gene: TRBV4-3; abundance: few; d_gene: .; j_gene: TRBJ2-7; len: 14; CDR3nt: TGCGCCAGCAGCCAAGATCCCCCCTACCACGAGCAGTACTTC; CDR3aa: CASSQDPPYHEQYF
v_gene: TRBV6-2/TRBV6-3; abundance: few; d_gene: .; j_gene: TRBJ1-1; len: 14; CDR3nt: TGTGCCAGCAGTTACCCCACAGTGAACACTGAAGCTTTCTTT; CDR3aa: CASSYPTVNTEAFF
v_gene: TRBV28; abundance: few; d_gene: .; j_gene: TRBJ1-1; len: 15; CDR3nt: TGTGCCAGCATTGGGGCCACGAGGCTCCAATGGACGGCTTTCTTT; CDR3aa: CASIGATRLQWTAFF
v_gene: TRBV5-5; abundance: few; d_gene: .; j_gene: TRBJ2-5; len: 16; CDR3nt: TGTGCCAGCAGCTTCCGGGGCATAAGTGAGCAAGAGACCCAGTACTTC; CDR3aa: CASSFRGISEQETQYF
v_gene: TRBV5-1; abundance: .; d_gene: .; j_gene: TRBJ2-5; len: 14; CDR3nt: TGCGCCAGCAGCAGAGAGGACAACCAAGAGACCCAGTACTTC; CDR3aa: CASSREDNQETQYF
v_gene: TRBV12-3/TRBV12-4; abundance: few; d_gene: .; j_gene: TRBJ2-2; len: 14; CDR3nt: TGTGCCAGCAGTTTTATCGGAAACGGAGGGGAGCTGTTTTTT; CDR3aa: CASSFIGNGGELFF
v_gene: TRBV7-2; abundance: few; d_gene: TRBD2; j_gene: TRBJ2-2; len: 17; CDR3nt: TGTGCCAGCAGCTCGGGACTAGCGGGAGCCCTTGGCGGGGAGCTGTTTTTT; CDR3aa: CASSSGLAGALGGELFF
v_gene: TRBV7-2; abundance: few; d_gene: TRBD2; j_gene: TRBJ2-3; len: 15; CDR3nt: TGTGCCAGCAGCTCATCCGGGACTAAGACAGATACGCAGTATTTT; CDR3aa: CASSSSGTKTDTQYF
v_gene: TRBV20-1; abundance: few; d_gene: .; j_gene: TRBJ2-3; len: 11; CDR3nt: TGCAGTGCTAGCATCCCAGATACGCAGTATTTT; CDR3aa: CSASIPDTQYF
v_gene: TRBV24-1; abundance: .; d_gene: .; j_gene: TRBJ1-6; len: 11; CDR3nt: TGTGCCACCAGTGATCGTTCACCCCTCCACTTT; CDR3aa: CATSDRSPLHF
v_gene: TRBV2; abundance: .; d_gene: .; j_gene: TRBJ1-6; len: 14; CDR3nt: TGTGCCAGCAGTGCGTCGCTTGACTATTCACCCCTCCACTTT; CDR3aa: CASSASLDYSPLHF
v_gene: TRBV6-1; abundance: many; d_gene: TRBD2; j_gene: TRBJ2-2; len: 14; CDR3nt: TGTGCCAGCACCCCGGGGGGGAACACCGGGGAGCTGTTTTTT; CDR3aa: CASTPGGNTGELFF
v_gene: TRBV20-1; abundance: .; d_gene: TRBD2; j_gene: TRBJ2-3; len: 16; CDR3nt: TGCAGTGCTAGCCTCGGACTAGCGGGGACCACAGATACGCAGTATTTT; CDR3aa: CSASLGLAGTTDTQYF
v_gene: TRBV5-1; abundance: once; d_gene: .; j_gene: TRBJ1-4; len: 14; CDR3nt: TGCGCCAGCAGCTTCAGTGGGCCCGGAGAAAAACTGTTTTTT; CDR3aa: CASSFSGPGEKLFF
v_gene: TRBV5-1; abundance: many; d_gene: TRBD2; j_gene: TRBJ2-5; len: 16; CDR3nt: TGCGCCAGCAGCTTGGATGTAGGGGAGGGCCAAGAGACCCAGTACTTC; CDR3aa: CASSLDVGEGQETQYF
v_gene: TRBV7-3; abundance: .; d_gene: .; j_gene: TRBJ2-3; len: 16; CDR3nt: TGTGCCAGCAGCCTCGTTGGGGCGGGGGCAGGAGATACGCAGTATTTT; CDR3aa: CASSLVGAGAGDTQYF
v_gene: TRBV12-3/TRBV12-4; abundance: few; d_gene: TRBD2; j_gene: TRBJ2-1; len: 15; CDR3nt: TGTGCCAGCACCCCAGCGGGGGATTTCTACAATGAGCAGTTCTTC; CDR3aa: CASTPAGDFYNEQFF
v_gene: TRBV27; abundance: .; d_gene: .; j_gene: TRBJ2-1; len: 15; CDR3nt: TGTGCCAGCAATCGGGCTAGCAGGAGGGGGAATGAGCAGTTCTTC; CDR3aa: CASNRASRRGNEQFF
v_gene: TRBV20-1; abundance: few; d_gene: TRBD2; j_gene: TRBJ2-7; len: 15; CDR3nt: TGCAGTGCTGATGGACTAGCGGGGGGAACCTACGAGCAGTACTTC; CDR3aa: CSADGLAGGTYEQYF
v_gene: TRBV20-1; abundance: .; d_gene: .; j_gene: TRBJ2-1; len: 16; CDR3nt: TGCAGTGCCGAGAGGGGGACGGGGGGCCCCAACAATGAGCAGTTCTTC; CDR3aa: CSAERGTGGPNNEQFF
v_gene: TRBV29-1; abundance: .; d_gene: .; j_gene: TRBJ2-5; len: 13; CDR3nt: TGCAGCGTTGAGTGGGGCCTCAAGGAGACCCAGTACTTC; CDR3aa: CSVEWGLKETQYF
v_gene: TRBV4-1; abundance: .; d_gene: .; j_gene: TRBJ1-2; len: 13; CDR3nt: TGCGCCAGCAGCCAAGACGGGAATGGCGGCTACACCTTC; CDR3aa: CASSQDGNGGYTF
v_gene: TRBV6-1; abundance: few; d_gene: .; j_gene: TRBJ1-4; len: 15; CDR3nt: TGTGCCAGCAGTACCTGGACAGAAACTAATGAAAAACTGTTTTTT; CDR3aa: CASSTWTETNEKLFF
v_gene: TRBV5-1; abundance: few; d_gene: .; j_gene: TRBJ2-3; len: 16; CDR3nt: TGCGCCAGCAGCTTGGATGCGGCGTTGAGCACAGATACGCAGTATTTT; CDR3aa: CASSLDAALSTDTQYF
v_gene: TRBV5-1; abundance: few; d_gene: TRBD2; j_gene: TRBJ2-2; len: 15; CDR3nt: TGCGCCAGCAGCGGCGGGAGGGCCGGGGGCCGGGAGCTGTTTTTT; CDR3aa: CASSGGRAGGRELFF
v_gene: TRBV4-3; abundance: .; d_gene: .; j_gene: TRBJ2-1; len: 17; CDR3nt: TGCGCCAGCAGCCAAGTCGCTTGGCAGGACTCCTACAATGAGCAGTTCTTC; CDR3aa: CASSQVAWQDSYNEQFF
v_gene: TRBV4-1; abundance: .; d_gene: .; j_gene: TRBJ2-3; len: 15; CDR3nt: TGCGCCAGCAGCCCTCGAGACCTGATCACAGATACGCAGTATTTT; CDR3aa: CASSPRDLITDTQYF
v_gene: TRBV11-2; abundance: .; d_gene: .; j_gene: TRBJ2-1; len: 15; CDR3nt: TGTGCCAGCAGCTCCCTGCTACGGGCTGACAATGAGCAGTTCTTC; CDR3aa: CASSSLLRADNEQFF
v_gene: TRBV5-1; abundance: .; d_gene: .; j_gene: TRBJ1-1; len: 13; CDR3nt: TGCGCCAGCAGCTTCGGGGGACTCACTGAAGCTTTCTTT; CDR3aa: CASSFGGLTEAFF
v_gene: TRBV10-3; abundance: .; d_gene: .; j_gene: TRBJ1-2; len: 13; CDR3nt: TGTGCCAGTTCGCCGGGAGGCGGCTATGGCTACACCTTC; CDR3aa: CASSPGGGYGYTF
v_gene: TRBV5-1; abundance: .; d_gene: TRBD1; j_gene: TRBJ2-7; len: 16; CDR3nt: TGCGCCAGCAGCTTGGCACAACAGGGGACGGTAAACGAGCAGTACTTC; CDR3aa: CASSLAQQGTVNEQYF
v_gene: TRBV30; abundance: .; d_gene: TRBD1; j_gene: TRBJ1-2; len: 13; CDR3nt: TGTGCCTGGGCTGCGGGACAGGACTATGGCTACACCTTC; CDR3aa: CAWAAGQDYGYTF
v_gene: TRBV7-9; abundance: few; d_gene: .; j_gene: TRBJ1-3; len: 16; CDR3nt: TGTGCCAGCAGCGTTCTTGGGCCCTCAGCCGGAAACACCATATATTTT; CDR3aa: CASSVLGPSAGNTIYF
v_gene: TRBV10-3; abundance: .; d_gene: .; j_gene: TRBJ2-1; len: 15; CDR3nt: TGTGCCATCAGTGAGTCTAGGGACGCTCACAATGAGCAGTTCTTC; CDR3aa: CAISESRDAHNEQFF
v_gene: TRBV20-1; abundance: .; d_gene: .; j_gene: TRBJ2-7; len: 13; CDR3nt: TGCAGTGCTAGAGTTCCAGGGTCCTACGAGCAGTACTTC; CDR3aa: CSARVPGSYEQYF
v_gene: TRBV10-3; abundance: .; d_gene: .; j_gene: TRBJ2-5; len: 14; CDR3nt: TGTGCCATCAGTGAGTCCCCCTACGGGGAGACCCAGTACTTC; CDR3aa: CAISESPYGETQYF
v_gene: TRBV5-1; abundance: few; d_gene: TRBD1; j_gene: TRBJ1-1; len: 15; CDR3nt: TGCGCCAGCAGCTCGAACAGGGGGCTGAGGACTGAAGCTTTCTTT; CDR3aa: CASSSNRGLRTEAFF
v_gene: TRBV12-3/TRBV12-4; abundance: few; d_gene: .; j_gene: TRBJ2-1; len: 12; CDR3nt: TGTGCCAGCAGTTTAGATGCGGCTGAGCAGTTCTTC; CDR3aa: CASSLDAAEQFF